This T cell receptor beta chain was documented in a study of response to subunit inactivated influenza vaccine. A single record per CDR3 protein comes from TCRdb applying MiXCR to the RT-PCR reads. The sample lists about 300,000 distinct CDR3 sequences; approximately 23% were seen once. The ends were cut back, 4 bases at V and 4 bases at J, with 14 bases in the middle. There are 14 residues in the CDR3. Looked up from germline, CDR1 is SQVTM and CDR2 is ANQGSEA. The sequence came from a man between 50 and 75 years old who received an inactivated influenza vaccine. Sequencing used PBMCs from blood, obtained about 20 months after vaccination. V is TRBV29-1 and J is TRBJ2-1; no firm D call. CDR3 residues: CSVAEELRYNEQFF. The CDR3 region has the DNA TGCAGCGTTGCAGAGGAACTACGATACAATGAGCAGTTCTTC.